The sequence of this TCR beta chain was determined in a study of cytomegalovirus exposure and HLA in healthy donors. Study-level findings and limits: It was reportedly the case that the classifier diagnosed cytomegalovirus status with high specificity and sensitivity. The authors assumed roughly uniform sequencing depth across donors for presence/absence analyses. Earlier analysis looked at TCR beta V segments, and most were productive about 90% or about 30% of the time.

Vbeta (60) and Jbeta (13) primers were used in the PCR. Measured with immunoSEQ multiplex PCR; TCRdb has only the in-frame clones, and not every one. The sample contains about 200,000 clones, approximately 85% of which appear only once. The CDR3 has 13 residues. V gave up 0 bases and J gave up 6 bases, with 9 bases separating them. Germline CDR1 GTSNPN, CDR2 SVGIG (reference sequence). As concerns this clone: No antigen is known for it.

The clonotype comes from a woman in her 50s in good health and CMV-seronegative. The rearrangement links TRBV30 to TRBJ2-1; TRBD1 might be the D (6 bases). Material for sequencing was PBMCs. The CDR3 DNA follows: TGTGCCTGGAGTGTCTACAGGGCCAATGAGCAGTTCTTC. Translated: CAWSVYRANEQFF.